A single sample gave rise to the 32 T cell receptor beta chains below, sequenced in a study of blood T cell repertoires in COVID-19. TCRdb's copy holds only in-frame clones and misses some; the assay was immunoSEQ multiplex PCR. The table includes about 170,000 clones, 70% to 90% detected once. The sample comprised peripheral blood. The receptors were sampled from a man aged 60 to 69 who had recovered from COVID-19.

The V gene is TRBV7-9, the J gene TRBJ2-1; TRBD2 agrees at 7 bases. The length of the CDR3 is 14 residues. With V trimmed by 1 base and J by 5 bases, 2 bases remained unmatched. Looked up from germline, CDR1 is SEHNR and CDR2 is FQNEAQ (reference sequence). The CDR3, as DNA: TGTGCCAGCAGCTTAGGGACTAGAGACAATGAGCAGTTCTTC. As protein: CASSLGTRDNEQFF.

J is TRBJ2-2 and V is TRBV5-6; 8 positions agree with TRBD1. Trimming at V came to 3 bases and at J to 5 bases, leaving 12 bases not matched to a gene. The CDR3 spans 17 residues. Germline lookup yields CDR1 SGHDT and CDR2 YYEEEE. CDR3 nucleotide sequence: TGTGCCAGCAGCTCGTACGGACAGGGACAGACTACCGGGGAGCTGTTTTTT. Its translation is CASSSYGQGQTTGELFF.

The V gene is TRBV2, the J gene TRBJ1-4; 8 bases align to TRBD1. This CDR3 comprises 14 residues. Germline V gene data show CDR1 as SNHLY and CDR2 as FYNNEI. With 5 bases clipped from V and 8 bases from J, the junction kept 7 bases outside the gene matches. CDR3 DNA sequence: TGTGCCAGCAGTTTAGACAGGGGAAGCGAAAAACTGTTTTTT. Protein product: CASSLDRGSEKLFF.

This clone was observed a single time. The V call is TRBV11-1, the J call TRBJ2-1; D possibly corresponds to TRBD1 (6 bases). Germline loops: CDR1 SGHAT, CDR2 FQDESV (reference sequence). V gave up 0 bases and J gave up 4 bases, with 16 bases separating them. The CDR3 consists of 17 residues. The CDR3: CASSLALIGTPYNEQFF. In nucleotides, the CDR3 is TGTGCCAGCAGCTTAGCGCTTATCGGGACACCGTACAATGAGCAGTTCTTC.

The V and J genes are TRBV19 and TRBJ2-6, with D possibly TRBD1 on 6 matching bases. From germline, CDR1 is LNHDA and CDR2 SQIVND (reference sequence). The CDR3 totals 16 residues. Trimming left V 6 bases short and J 2 bases short, with 14 bases between. The CDR3: CASRLSGGAGANVLTF. In DNA, the CDR3 is TGTGCCAGTAGGCTCTCTGGGGGCGCTGGGGCCAACGTCCTGACTTTC.

This clone was counted only a few times. The chain employs TRBV30 and TRBJ1-2; no firm D call. The CDR3 contains 12 residues. Trimming cost V 3 bases and J 7 bases, with 12 bases left between them. From germline, CDR1 is GTSNPN and CDR2 SVGIG (reference sequence). The CDR3 spells CAWRLNPGGYTF. The CDR3 DNA is TGTGCCTGGAGGCTAAACCCAGGTGGCTACACCTTC. Drawing the rest from reference TRBV30 and TRBJ1-2, the complete variable domain is SQTIHQWPATLVQPVGSPLSLECTVEGTSNPNLYWYRQAAGRGLQLLFYSVGIGQISSEVPQNLSASRPQDRQFILSSKKLLLSDSGFYLCAWRLNPGGYTFGSGTRLTVV.

J is TRBJ1-1 and V is TRBV7-2, with 7 positions matching TRBD1. Germline CDR1 SGHTA, CDR2 FQGNSA. Trimming at V came to 5 bases and at J to 4 bases, leaving 4 bases not matched to a gene. This CDR3 has 13 residues. The CDR3 sequence: CASSRDRATEAFF. The CDR3 DNA is TGTGCCAGCAGCCGTGACAGGGCCACTGAAGCTTTCTTT.

The genes are TRBV19 and TRBJ1-3; D gene uncertain. This CDR3 has 13 amino acids. The V and J ends lost 6 bases and 2 bases respectively, with 8 bases between them. Looked up from germline, CDR1 is LNHDA and CDR2 is SQIVND (reference sequence). This chain's CDR3 is CASRSLPGNTIYF. CDR3 coding DNA: TGTGCCAGTAGGAGTCTACCTGGAAACACCATATATTTT.

The chain employs TRBV2 and TRBJ1-6; no definite D call. Trimming stripped 3 bases from V and 7 bases from J, with 16 bases between. CDR3 length equals 16 residues. Germline V gives CDR1 SNHLY, CDR2 FYNNEI. The CDR3 loop reads CASSDLGVKGNSPLHF. CDR3 DNA sequence: TGTGCCAGCAGTGATCTCGGGGTAAAGGGCAATTCACCCCTCCACTTT.

The rearrangement uses TRBV29-1 and TRBJ2-7; TRBD2 matches 8 bases. This CDR3 spans 17 amino acids. V was clipped by 6 bases and J by 4 bases; unmatched bases: 20. Germline V gene sequence: CDR1 SQVTM, CDR2 ANQGSEA. CDR3 amino acids: CSVPGWILTRGVYEQYF. CDR3 coding DNA: TGCAGCGTCCCAGGTTGGATCCTGACGCGGGGGGTATACGAGCAGTACTTC.

The V gene is TRBV7-3, the J gene TRBJ2-5; 10 bases match TRBD2. Germline V gene lookup returns CDR1 SGHTA and CDR2 FQGTGA. The CDR3 has 14 residues. The junction had 5 bases not matched to a gene; V was cut back by 5 bases and J by 5 bases. DNA for the CDR3: TGTGCCAGCAGCCAAAGCGGGGGGGTGGAGACCCAGTACTTC. Translation: CASSQSGGVETQYF. The full variable domain, with the rest looked up from reference TRBV7-3 and TRBJ2-5, is GAGVSQTPSNKVTEKGKYVELRCDPISGHTALYWYRQSLGQGPEFLIYFQGTGAADDSGLPNDRFFAVRPEGSVSTLKIQRTERGDSAVYLCASSQSGGVETQYFGPGTRLLVL.

The chain recombines TRBV3-1 (or the pseudogene TRBV3-2) with TRBJ2-1; D not certain. Germline V gene data show CDR1 as LGHDT and CDR2 as YNNKEL (reference sequence). CDR3 length: 15 residues. Trimming left V 1 base short and J 0 bases short, with 7 bases between. CDR3 residues: CASSQGHSSYNEQFF. CDR3 nucleotide sequence: TGTGCCAGCAGCCAAGGACATAGCTCCTACAATGAGCAGTTCTTC.

This chain links TRBV25-1 with TRBJ2-7, with D possibly matching TRBD1 (6 bases). The CDR3 extends over 13 amino acids. The germline CDR1 and CDR2 sequences are MGHDK and SYGVNS. The germline V and J ends were trimmed by 10 bases and 2 bases, with 15 bases remaining between them. The CDR3 protein is CATEDRFTYEQYF. In DNA, the CDR3 is TGTGCCACCGAAGACAGGTTTACCTACGAGCAGTACTTC.

The chain carries TRBV6-2 or TRBV6-3 and TRBJ1-6; TRBD1 matches 7 bases. V shed 2 bases, J shed 9 bases, and the junction held 16 bases outside the gene matches. Germline CDR1 is MNHEY and CDR2 is SVGEGT. The CDR3 is made up of 18 amino acids. CDR3 amino acids: CASSYEPPRGAFSSPLHF. In DNA, the CDR3 is TGTGCCAGCAGTTACGAACCCCCCAGGGGGGCTTTCTCTTCACCCCTCCACTTT.

The genes are TRBV9 and TRBJ2-1; 7 nucleotides agree with TRBD1. Trimming removed 4 bases from V and 3 bases from J; junction bases left unmatched: 4. Germline loops: CDR1 SGDLS, CDR2 YYNGEE. This CDR3 is built from 14 residues. This chain's CDR3 is CASSPRDSYNEQFF. The CDR3 nucleotides read TGTGCCAGCAGCCCCCGGGACAGCTACAATGAGCAGTTCTTC.

The chain links TRBV2 to TRBJ1-1; D gene unclear. The CDR3 spans 15 residues. From germline, CDR1 is SNHLY and CDR2 FYNNEI. Between the trimmed V and J ends, which lost 6 bases and 1 base, there was a span of 15 bases. The CDR3 reads CASRSTSGRNTEAFF. The CDR3 nucleotides read TGTGCCAGCAGATCAACCAGCGGACGGAACACTGAAGCTTTCTTT.

The chain uses TRBV5-1 and TRBJ2-2; 9 nucleotides match TRBD2. Germline CDR1 is SGHRS and CDR2 is YFSETQ. This CDR3 is built from 15 residues. With V trimmed by 2 bases and J by 1 base, 0 bases remained unmatched. CDR3 nucleotide sequence: TGCGCCAGCAGCTTTAGCGGGGGGAACACCGGGGAGCTGTTTTTT. Its protein product is CASSFSGGNTGELFF.

The chain recombines TRBV27 with TRBJ1-6, with 7 nucleotides matching TRBD1. The germline CDR1 and CDR2 sequences are MNHEY and SMNVEV (reference sequence). The junction had 5 bases not matched to a gene; V was cut back by 2 bases and J by 7 bases. The CDR3 sequence is 15 residues long. In nucleotides, the CDR3 is TGTGCCAGCAGTTTAGGTGGGACAGAGAATTCACCCCTCCACTTT. Protein product: CASSLGGTENSPLHF.

In this sample, this clone turned up many times. V usage is TRBV11-3 and J usage is TRBJ2-1; D might be TRBD2 (5 bases). Per the germline V gene, CDR1 is SGHNT and CDR2 is YENEEA. The length of the CDR3 is 12 residues. Between the trimmed V and J ends, which lost 2 bases and 8 bases, there was a span of 7 bases. CDR3 protein: CASSLSSHEQFF. The CDR3 DNA reads as TGTGCCAGCAGCTTATCTAGCCATGAGCAGTTCTTC. The full variable domain, its missing parts supplied by reference TRBV11-3 and TRBJ2-1, is EAGVVQSPRYKIIEKKQPVAFWCNPISGHNTLYWYLQNLGQGPELLIRYENEEAVDDSQLPKDRFSAERLKGVDSTLKIQPAELGDSAVYLCASSLSSHEQFFGPGTRLTVL.

V usage is TRBV10-3 and J usage is TRBJ1-2; no clear D. V lost 3 bases and J 4 bases, leaving 3 bases between the germline ends. Germline-derived CDR1 and CDR2 are ENHRY and SYGVKD. This CDR3 spans 11 amino acids. The CDR3 DNA reads TGTGCCATCAGTGACGGCTATGGCTACACCTTC. As protein: CAISDGYGYTF.

This chain joins TRBV6-5 and TRBJ1-2; D is unresolved. Trimming removed 7 bases from V and 5 bases from J, with 8 bases in between. Germline V gene data show CDR1 as MNHEY and CDR2 as SVGAGI. There are 11 residues in the CDR3. CDR3 sequence (DNA): TGTGCCAGCACCGGAGCTTATGGCTACACCTTC. It codes for CASTGAYGYTF.

In DNA form, the CDR3 reads TGTGCCAGCTCACCGACTAGCGGGGGGAGCGGGACCCAGTACTTC. This translates into CASSPTSGGSGTQYF. The V gene is TRBV18, the J gene TRBJ2-5, with TRBD2 identical over 13 bases. The CDR3 length is 15 residues. Per germline, CDR1 KGHSH and CDR2 LQKENI. J lost 7 bases, V lost 3 bases, and 5 bases had no gene match.

The chain carries TRBV24-1 and TRBJ2-5; TRBD2 matches at 10 bases. This CDR3 contains 15 residues. V was clipped by 3 bases and J by 3 bases; unmatched bases: 3. In germline, CDR1 is KGHDR, CDR2 SFDVKD. The CDR3 DNA sequence: TGTGCCACCAGTGATGCCGGGACTAGCGAAGAGACCCAGTACTTC. It codes for CATSDAGTSEETQYF.

The V call is TRBV15, the J call TRBJ2-1, with 8 bases that match TRBD2. This CDR3 is 14 amino acids long. J gave up 11 bases and V 3 bases, and 9 bases lay outside the gene matches. Looked up from germline, CDR1 is LNHNV and CDR2 is YYDKDF (reference sequence). The CDR3 coding sequence is TGTGCCACCAGCAGTCGGGGGGGTAGGGAGAAGCAGTTCTTC. Its translation: CATSSRGGREKQFF. The variable domain in full, with the rest retrieved from reference TRBV15 and TRBJ2-1, is DAMVIQNPRYQVTQFGKPVTLSCSQTLNHNVMYWYQQKSSQAPKLLFHYYDKDFNNEADTPDNFQSRRPNTSFCFLDIRSPGLGDTAMYLCATSSRGGREKQFFGPGTRLTVL.

The chain joins TRBV12-2 to TRBJ1-1. TRBV12-2 is marked as a pseudogene. The CDR3 has 15 amino acids. The CDR3 DNA reads TGTGCAAGTCGCTTAGCGAGGCCGAGAAACACTGAAGCTTTCTTT. Residues: CASRLARPRNTEAFF.

The chain is built from TRBV4-1 and TRBJ1-5, with 8 bases that match TRBD1. Trimming at V came to 4 bases and at J to 6 bases, leaving 8 bases not matched to a gene. Per the germline V gene, CDR1 is MGHRA and CDR2 is YSYEKL. The length of the CDR3 is 15 residues. Written as DNA, the CDR3 is TGCGCCAGCAGCCTTGCCCAGGGGGCCGGTCAGCCCCAGCATTTT. Its protein is CASSLAQGAGQPQHF.

On this clone: The sample carries other DNA sequences with the same CDR3. The genes are TRBV7-9 and TRBJ2-3, with 13 bases aligning to TRBD2. V lost 4 bases to trimming and J lost 3 bases; unmatched junction nucleotides: 1. This CDR3 spans 15 amino acids. Germline CDR1 is SEHNR and CDR2 is FQNEAQ (reference sequence). The CDR3 DNA reads TGTGCCAGCAGCTCGGGACTAGCGGGGACAGATACGCAGTATTTT. This codes for CASSSGLAGTDTQYF.

The chain uses TRBV6-5 and TRBJ1-2, with 7 positions matching TRBD1. The CDR3 length is 13 residues. Germline-derived CDR1 and CDR2 are MNHEY and SVGAGI. V gave up 6 bases and J gave up 4 bases; unmatched junction bases: 5. In DNA form, the CDR3 reads TGTGCCAGCAGGGGGGCAGGGGGCTATGGCTACACCTTC. This sequence encodes CASRGAGGYGYTF.

The chain is built from TRBV7-9 and TRBJ1-3; D unresolved. Germline lookup yields CDR1 SEHNR and CDR2 FQNEAQ (reference sequence). The CDR3 extends over 15 amino acids. V lost 2 bases, J lost 8 bases, and 16 bases lay in between. CDR3 sequence (DNA): TGTGCCAGCAGCTTAAGTGGTACAGTGGAGGACACCATATATTTT. Encoded protein: CASSLSGTVEDTIYF.

V gene TRBV10-2 combines with J gene TRBJ1-1; 9 nucleotides agree with TRBD1. The CDR3 is made up of 13 amino acids. Losses at the gene ends were 4 bases for V and 11 bases for J; bases not matched to a gene: 8. Germline assignment: CDR1 WSHSY and CDR2 SAAADI. CDR3 amino acids: CASSGRDRDLAFF. CDR3 DNA sequence: TGCGCCAGCAGTGGCCGGGACAGGGATTTGGCTTTCTTT.

The rearrangement joins TRBV29-1 to TRBJ2-2, with D possibly matching TRBD1 (5 bases). The germline V gene encodes CDR1 SQVTM and CDR2 ANQGSEA. V was clipped by 6 bases and J by 0 bases, with 17 bases between them. The CDR3 loop spans 16 amino acids. The CDR3 reads CSVVGRADANTGELFF. In DNA, the CDR3 is TGCAGCGTGGTGGGGCGCGCAGACGCGAACACCGGGGAGCTGTTTTTT.

This rearrangement joins TRBV30 to TRBJ1-1; D gene ambiguous. V gave up 5 bases and J gave up 1 base, with 8 bases separating them. CDR3 size: 12 residues. CDR1 GTSNPN and CDR2 SVGIG come from the germline V gene (reference sequence). The CDR3 DNA sequence: TGTGCCTGGGGAAAGAGGAACACTGAAGCTTTCTTT. Translating gives CAWGKRNTEAFF.